Listed here are 24 T cell receptor beta chains from one sample, sequenced in a study of beta chain features in type 1 diabetes. Expressed TCRB transcripts were sequenced because the entire RNA isolate underwent reverse transcription. Produced via immunoSEQ multiplex PCR; TCRdb's table is partial and in-frame only. The sample shows about 290,000 clones, around 7.8% of them seen only once. Specimen: central memory CD4+ T cells from blood. The receptors stem from a woman younger than 35 in good health.

The chain joins TRBV28 to TRBJ1-4; 7 bases are shared with TRBD1. The trim removed 6 bases at V and 7 bases at J, leaving 11 bases unmatched. CDR1 MDHEN and CDR2 SYDVKM come from the germline V gene. The CDR3 is 15 residues long. The CDR3 DNA is TGTGCCAGCAGCCTCTTACAGGGGAGTTTTGAAAAACTGTTTTTT. Its protein product is CASSLLQGSFEKLFF.

In this sample, this clone turned up a few times. This CDR3 is CASSIRGQNYGYTF. The CDR3, as DNA: TGTGCCAGTAGTATTCGAGGACAGAACTATGGCTACACCTTC. J is TRBJ1-2 and V is TRBV19, with TRBD1 as a possible D gene (6 bases). The length of the CDR3 is 14 residues. V dropped 3 bases and J dropped 2 bases, with 10 bases sitting between them. Germline CDR1 is LNHDA and CDR2 is SQIVND (reference sequence).

This chain connects TRBV9 to TRBJ2-1; no reliable D call. CDR1 SGDLS and CDR2 YYNGEE come from the germline V gene. The CDR3 loop spans 14 amino acids. Trimming removed 0 bases at V and 7 bases at J, with 11 bases between. For the CDR3, the DNA is TGTGCCAGCAGCGTAGAGGGTCTAGGGAATGAGCAGTTCTTC. Protein: CASSVEGLGNEQFF. Full variable domain (outside the CDR3, taken from reference TRBV9 and TRBJ2-1): DSGVTQTPKHLITATGQRVTLRCSPRSGDLSVYWYQQSLDQGLQFLIQYYNGEERAKGNILERFSAQQFPDLHSELNLSSLELGDSALYFCASSVEGLGNEQFFGPGTRLTVL.

This clone was observed a few times. The CDR3 bases are TGTGCCAGCAGCCTATCCGCGAACACCGGGGAGCTGTTTTTT. Translating gives CASSLSANTGELFF. V gene TRBV13 combines with J gene TRBJ2-2; no clear D gene. The CDR3 loop spans 14 amino acids. CDR1 is PRHDT and CDR2 is FYEKMQ in the germline V gene (reference sequence). V lost 5 bases, J lost 0 bases, and 7 bases lay in between. Variable domain in full (rest from reference TRBV13 and TRBJ2-2): AAGVIQSPRHLIKEKRETATLKCYPIPRHDTVYWYQQGPGQDPQFLISFYEKMQSDKGSIPDRFSAQQFSDYHSELNMSSLELGDSALYFCASSLSANTGELFFGEGSRLTVL.

The chain links TRBV4-3 to TRBJ2-3; 7 nucleotides agree with TRBD1. In germline, CDR1 is LGHNA, CDR2 YSLEER. CDR3 length equals 17 residues. Trimming took 0 bases from V and 3 from J; bases not matched to a gene: 9. In DNA, the CDR3 is TGCGCCAGCAGCCAAGAGGGACAGAGGATTAGTACAGATACGCAGTATTTT. Protein product: CASSQEGQRISTDTQYF.

This clone has more than one count but fewer than ten. This chain joins TRBV7-9 and TRBJ1-2; 10 positions agree with TRBD1. J gave up 4 bases and V 5 bases, and 7 bases lay outside the gene matches. The CDR3 spans 15 residues. The germline gives CDR1 SEHNR, CDR2 FQNEAQ (reference sequence). In DNA, the CDR3 is TGTGCCAGCAGCCGACGAGGGACAGGGGCCTATGGCTACACCTTC. It is translated as CASSRRGTGAYGYTF. Filled out from reference TRBV7-9 and TRBJ1-2, the complete variable domain reads DTGVSQNPRHKITKRGQNVTFRCDPISEHNRLYWYRQTLGQGPEFLTYFQNEAQLEKSRLLSDRFSAERPKGSFSTLEIQRTEQGDSAMYLCASSRRGTGAYGYTFGSGTRLTVV.

The chain carries TRBV5-4 and TRBJ1-2, with D perhaps matching TRBD1 (5 bases). Germline loops: CDR1 SGHNT, CDR2 YYREEE (reference sequence). Trimming left V 1 base short and J 2 bases short, with 9 bases between. This CDR3 is 14 amino acids long. The DNA for the CDR3 is TGTGCCAGCAGCTTGTATCGGGACAACTATGGCTACACCTTC. Translating it yields CASSLYRDNYGYTF.

This clone was seen a handful of times. This sequence joins TRBV4-3 and TRBJ2-3, with 8 bases identical to TRBD1. There are 14 residues in the CDR3. Germline-derived CDR1 and CDR2 are LGHNA and YSLEER. The V gene end was trimmed by 3 bases and the J gene end by 8 bases; junction bases not matched to a gene: 7. CDR3 nucleotide sequence: TGCGCCAGCAGCCACCGACAGGGGTTTGGTACGCAGTATTTT. Amino acids: CASSHRQGFGTQYF.

There are a few counts of this clone. The rearrangement joins TRBV2 to TRBJ1-5, with 9 bases matching TRBD1. Germline lookup yields CDR1 SNHLY and CDR2 FYNNEI. Unmatched junction bases numbered 2, after V lost 8 bases and J lost 3 bases. This CDR3 is built from 13 residues. CDR3 bases: TGTGCCAGCCGGGACAGGGTCAATCAGCCCCAGCATTTT. Translating gives CASRDRVNQPQHF.

The chain recombines TRBV28 with TRBJ1-5, with 7 bases fitting TRBD1. The CDR3 has 16 residues. The germline V gene has CDR1 MDHEN and CDR2 SYDVKM. The V and J ends lost 7 bases and 1 base, in that order; junction bases with no gene match: 10. CDR3 nucleotides: TGTGCCAGCACTCACCGTCAGGGGGGAAGCAATCAGCCCCAGCATTTT. Translated, it gives CASTHRQGGSNQPQHF. The entire variable domain, with the rest obtained from reference TRBV28 and TRBJ1-5, is as follows: DVKVTQSSRYLVKRTGEKVFLECVQDMDHENMFWYRQDPGLGLRLIYFSYDVKMKEKGDIPEGYSVSREKKERFSLILESASTNQTSMYLCASTHRQGGSNQPQHFGDGTRLSIL.

This sequence joins TRBV5-1 and TRBJ1-1; D perhaps matches TRBD1 (5 bases). Germline assignment: CDR1 SGHRS and CDR2 YFSETQ. The CDR3 length is 13 residues. V lost 6 bases and J lost 7, with 16 bases in between. For the CDR3, the DNA is TGCGCCAGCAAAGGGGATCCTGAAATTGAAGCTTTCTTT. It translates to CASKGDPEIEAFF.

This clone was seen more than once but under ten times. The genes are TRBV28 and TRBJ1-5, with D hard to call. Germline V CDR1 and CDR2: MDHEN, SYDVKM. Trimming stripped 4 bases from V and 6 bases from J, with 7 bases between. The CDR3 is 12 amino acids. The CDR3 reads CASSSSSQPQHF. The CDR3 coding sequence is TGTGCCAGCAGTTCAAGTAGTCAGCCCCAGCATTTT.

The chain recombines TRBV6-1 with TRBJ1-2, with unresolved D. V lost 2 bases, J lost 4 bases, and 14 bases lay in between. CDR3 size: 15 residues. Germline CDR1 reads MNHNS; CDR2 reads SASEGT. This chain's CDR3 is CASSEKPGSRYGYTF. DNA for the CDR3: TGTGCCAGCAGTGAAAAACCCGGAAGTCGCTATGGCTACACCTTC.

This clone has only a few counts. The chain couples TRBV29-1 to TRBJ2-5, with unresolved D. From germline, CDR1 is SQVTM and CDR2 ANQGSEA. V shed 5 bases and J shed 1 base, with 8 bases lying between them. The CDR3 loop spans 12 amino acids. Here the CDR3 DNA reads TGCAGCGTTTCCCACCCCCAAGAGACCCAGTACTTC. Translation: CSVSHPQETQYF.

The chain links TRBV19 to TRBJ1-5, with D perhaps matching TRBD1 (5 bases). V dropped 3 bases and J dropped 7 bases, with 13 bases sitting between them. CDR3 length: 14 amino acids. CDR1 is LNHDA and CDR2 is SQIVND in the germline V gene (reference sequence). For the CDR3, the DNA is TGTGCCAGTAGTATTTTTAGGGGAGGGCAGCCCCAGCATTTT. The encoded protein is CASSIFRGGQPQHF.

This clone was detected a few times. The chain couples TRBV10-3 to TRBJ2-3; 8 nucleotides line up with TRBD2. CDR1 and CDR2 from the germline V gene are ENHRY and SYGVKD. V lost 7 bases to trimming and J lost 6 bases; unmatched junction nucleotides: 3. CDR3 length equals 12 residues. CDR3 sequence: CAINPGGDTQYF. In DNA form, the CDR3 reads TGTGCCATCAATCCGGGGGGGGATACGCAGTATTTT.

This clone was counted ten times or more. The V call is TRBV7-2, the J call TRBJ1-3; D is undetermined. Looked up from germline, CDR1 is SGHTA and CDR2 is FQGNSA. The V end lost 2 bases, the J end lost 10 bases, and 6 bases lay between the germline ends. CDR3 length equals 11 residues. The CDR3 DNA follows: TGTGCCAGCAGCTTAATGAGGACCATATATTTT. Protein: CASSLMRTIYF.

The genes are TRBV9 and TRBJ1-5; D gene ambiguous. Germline V gene lookup returns CDR1 SGDLS and CDR2 YYNGEE. V dropped 4 bases and J dropped 4 bases, with 9 bases sitting between them. The CDR3 is 13 residues long. CDR3 in DNA: TGTGCCAGCAGCCAACGGTCGAATCAGCCCCAGCATTTT. This sequence encodes CASSQRSNQPQHF. The full variable domain, rest sourced from reference TRBV9 and TRBJ1-5, is DSGVTQTPKHLITATGQRVTLRCSPRSGDLSVYWYQQSLDQGLQFLIQYYNGEERAKGNILERFSAQQFPDLHSELNLSSLELGDSALYFCASSQRSNQPQHFGDGTRLSIL.

There are many counts of this clone. The genes are TRBV28 and TRBJ1-5; 7 nucleotides align to TRBD1. The CDR3 has 15 residues. V lost 5 bases, J lost 0 bases, and 4 bases stayed unmatched. CDR1 and CDR2 from the germline V gene are MDHEN and SYDVKM. Written as DNA, the CDR3 is TGTGCCAGCAGTCGCGGGACAGTTAGCAATCAGCCCCAGCATTTT. The encoded protein is CASSRGTVSNQPQHF.

This clone was counted between two and nine times. This sequence joins TRBV2 and TRBJ2-3; D is unclear. The V gene's germline CDR1 is SNHLY and CDR2 FYNNEI. The CDR3 spans 11 residues. The ends were cut back, 5 bases at V and 4 bases at J, with 4 bases in the middle. The CDR3, as DNA: TGTGCCAGCAGTCCCGCAGATACGCAGTATTTT. Its protein product is CASSPADTQYF.

The gene calls are TRBV7-2 and TRBJ2-7; 8 positions agree with TRBD1. Germline values: CDR1 SGHTA, CDR2 FQGNSA. The V segment lost 5 bases and the J segment 12 bases; nucleotides outside the gene matches: 12. The CDR3 is 13 residues long. The CDR3 is CASSPERTGRTYF. Here the CDR3 DNA reads TGTGCCAGCAGCCCCGAACGGACAGGGAGGACGTACTTC.

This clone has more than one count but fewer than ten. The rearrangement links TRBV7-9 to TRBJ2-3, with D maybe TRBD1 (6 bases). Germline V CDR1 and CDR2: SEHNR, FQNEAQ (reference sequence). The V end was cut by 4 bases, the J end by 4 bases, with 12 bases between. This CDR3 contains 14 residues. The CDR3 DNA reads as TGTGCCAGCAGCTCGGACGCAGGGGCAGATACGCAGTATTTT. This translates into CASSSDAGADTQYF.

CDR3 residues: CASSEHKVSNQPQHF. The CDR3 DNA reads TGTGCCAGTAGTGAACACAAGGTATCCAATCAGCCCCAGCATTTT. The rearrangement joins TRBV19 to TRBJ1-5; D not certain. Trimming took off 5 bases at V and 3 bases at J, with 14 bases between the two ends. From germline, CDR1 is LNHDA and CDR2 SQIVND (reference sequence). The CDR3 is 15 amino acids. Supplemented by reference TRBV19 and TRBJ1-5, the full variable domain reads DGGITQSPKYLFRKEGQNVTLSCEQNLNHDAMYWYRQDPGQGLRLIYYSQIVNDFQKGDIAEGYSVSREKKESFPLTVTSAQKNPTAFYLCASSEHKVSNQPQHFGDGTRLSIL.

This clone has just a few counts. This chain links TRBV18 with TRBJ1-6; tentative D call: TRBD1 (5 bases). Trimming left V 1 base short and J 8 bases short, with 12 bases between. Per germline, CDR1 KGHSH and CDR2 LQKENI. The CDR3 loop spans 15 amino acids. CDR3 in DNA: TGTGCCAGCTCACCACTCAGGGAATCCGATTCACCCCTCCACTTT. Translated: CASSPLRESDSPLHF.